This TCR beta chain was profiled in a study of OX40 agonist ivuxolimab in advanced cancers. Findings and caveats of the study: Among the lowest levels of clonal expansion were found in partial responders at 0.1-3.0 mg/kg.

The study sampled blood at baseline, cycle 4 day 1, and cycle 7 day 1. To note about this clone: The antigen remains undetermined. At the DNA level, this CDR3 is encoded by other sequences in the same sample as well.

The data were produced by immunoSEQ multiplex PCR, yet TCRdb's version contains in-frame clones alone and is incomplete. The data contain tens of thousands of clones, around 93% of them singletons. The V end was cut by 0 bases, the J end by 5 bases, with 8 bases between. The CDR3 sequence is 13 residues long. Per the germline V gene, CDR1 is SGDLS and CDR2 is YYNGEE. The J gene is TRBJ1-1, the V gene TRBV9; TRBD1 is a possible D gene (5 bases). Sequencing used CD4+ or CD8+ T cells sorted from blood, obtained in a trial of the OX40 agonist ivuxolimab. This TCR came from an adult with an advanced solid tumor such as melanoma, head and neck, liver or kidney cancer. This CDR3 reads CASSVGAGTEAFF. The CDR3 bases are TGTGCCAGCAGCGTAGGGGCAGGGACTGAAGCTTTCTTT.